The 18 T cell receptor beta chains presented below share a single source sample, sequenced in a study of PD-1 blockade in mismatch repair-deficient tumors. Clones were sequenced by immunoSEQ multiplex PCR, and TCRdb holds only the in-frame ones, with some missing. The table includes around 50,000 clones, approximately 80% detected once. The specimen was peripheral blood, collected 4 weeks after starting pembrolizumab. These TCRs come from an adult with mismatch repair-deficient cancer.

This clone turned up a few times. This chain connects TRBV11-2 to TRBJ2-2; D is unresolved. This CDR3 region has 14 residues. Germline CDR1 is SGHAT and CDR2 is FQNNGV. CDR3 residues: CASGRMMNTGELFF. For the CDR3, the DNA is TGTGCATCCGGCCGGATGATGAACACCGGGGAGCTGTTTTTT.

The chain combines TRBV25-1 with TRBJ1-2, with TRBD1 identical over 8 bases. This CDR3 region has 14 residues. Germline CDR1 MGHDK, CDR2 SYGVNS. J lost 8 bases, V lost 3 bases, and 8 bases had no gene match. The DNA for the CDR3 is TGTGCCAGCAGTGATACAGGGGGACTGAGGGGCTACACCTTC. As protein: CASSDTGGLRGYTF.

The chain links TRBV4-1 to TRBJ2-2, with 9 bases identical to TRBD2. The CDR3 runs to 17 residues. The V gene end was trimmed by 0 bases and the J gene end by 0 bases; junction bases not matched to a gene: 2. The germline V gene has CDR1 MGHRA and CDR2 YSYEKL. The CDR3 protein is CASSQELAGANTGELFF. The DNA of the CDR3 is TGCGCCAGCAGCCAAGAACTAGCGGGCGCGAACACCGGGGAGCTGTTTTTT.

A single count supports this clone. The chain joins TRBV18 to TRBJ1-2; a weak D match, TRBD1 (5 bases). The germline V gene encodes CDR1 KGHSH and CDR2 LQKENI. This CDR3 is built from 15 residues. Trimming took off 4 bases at V and 4 bases at J, with 16 bases between the two ends. CDR3 DNA sequence: TGTGCCAGCTCACTTTCTGGACAAAACCTCTATGGCTACACCTTC. Translating gives CASSLSGQNLYGYTF.

The rearrangement links TRBV5-1 to TRBJ2-3; the match to TRBD2 covers 11 bases. This CDR3 has 16 amino acids. J was trimmed by 3 bases and V by 5 bases; bases with no gene match: 8. CDR1 and CDR2 from the germline V gene are SGHRS and YFSETQ. The CDR3 DNA follows: TGCGCCAGCAGGGTGGGATGGACTAGCGGGACAGATACGCAGTATTTT. It encodes CASRVGWTSGTDTQYF. Full variable domain (rest looked up from reference TRBV5-1 and TRBJ2-3): KAGVTQTPRYLIKTRGQQVTLSCSPISGHRSVSWYQQTPGQGLQFLFEYFSETQRNKGNFPGRFSGRQFSNSRSEMNVSTLELGDSALYLCASRVGWTSGTDTQYFGPGTRLTVL.

This clone has just a few counts. The same CDR3 arises from other DNA sequences in this sample as well. The rearrangement uses TRBV11-3 and TRBJ2-1; no definite D call. Germline lookup yields CDR1 SGHNT and CDR2 YENEEA. V was cut by 1 base and J by 3 bases, with 4 bases left in between. The CDR3 is 13 residues long. The CDR3 sequence is CASSLGYYNEQFF. The CDR3 DNA sequence: TGTGCCAGCAGCTTAGGTTACTACAATGAGCAGTTCTTC.

This clone has only a few counts. The chain carries TRBV28 and TRBJ1-1; D possibly corresponds to TRBD1 (6 bases). Germline values: CDR1 MDHEN, CDR2 SYDVKM. This CDR3 has 16 residues. The V gene lost 6 bases and the J gene lost 3 bases, with 20 bases spanning the gap. CDR3 amino acids: CASSPASGQKDTEAFF. CDR3 nucleotide sequence: TGTGCCAGCAGCCCCGCTAGCGGACAGAAAGACACTGAAGCTTTCTTT.

With regard to this clone: Other DNA sequences in the sample encode the same CDR3. V and J are TRBV9 and TRBJ2-7, with 8 nucleotides matching TRBD2. The ends lost 0 bases at V and 2 bases at J; junction bases unmatched: 1. This CDR3 has 14 amino acids. In germline, CDR1 is SGDLS, CDR2 YYNGEE. This CDR3 reads CASSVGAGAYEQYF. The CDR3 DNA reads TGTGCCAGCAGCGTAGGAGCGGGGGCCTACGAGCAGTACTTC.

The chain has TRBV27 and TRBJ2-7, with D possibly matching TRBD2 (5 bases). With 3 bases removed from V and 1 base from J, the gap between germline ends came to 10 bases. The CDR3 length is 14 residues. Germline lookup yields CDR1 MNHEY and CDR2 SMNVEV (reference sequence). CDR3 sequence (DNA): TGTGCCAGCAGTTTGTACCGGACTTCCTACGAGCAGTACTTC. Translation gives CASSLYRTSYEQYF.

The chain recombines TRBV11-3 with TRBJ2-5, with a possible D match to TRBD1 (5 bases). Germline CDR1 and CDR2: SGHNT and YENEEA. V lost 5 bases and J lost 3, with 22 bases in between. This CDR3 has 17 amino acids. The CDR3 reads CASSIPPDTTTKETQYF. The CDR3 DNA reads TGTGCCAGCAGCATCCCTCCGGACACCACGACGAAAGAGACCCAGTACTTC. Together with reference TRBV11-3 and TRBJ2-5, the CDR3 gives the full variable domain: EAGVVQSPRYKIIEKKQPVAFWCNPISGHNTLYWYLQNLGQGPELLIRYENEEAVDDSQLPKDRFSAERLKGVDSTLKIQPAELGDSAVYLCASSIPPDTTTKETQYFGPGTRLLVL.

The rearrangement uses TRBV7-2 and TRBJ1-5, with D possibly TRBD1 on 6 matching bases. The CDR3 has 15 residues. Trimming removed 5 bases at V and 6 bases at J, with 17 bases between. Looked up from germline, CDR1 is SGHTA and CDR2 is FQGNSA. The CDR3 DNA reads as TGTGCCAGCAGCCACAATCAGGGGCAGGGTCAGCCCCAGCATTTT. Translating it yields CASSHNQGQGQPQHF. Full variable domain (rest looked up from reference TRBV7-2 and TRBJ1-5): GAGVSQSPSNKVTEKGKDVELRCDPISGHTALYWYRQSLGQGLEFLIYFQGNSAPDKSGLPSDRFSAERTGGSVSTLTIQRTQQEDSAVYLCASSHNQGQGQPQHFGDGTRLSIL.

The chain employs TRBV30 and TRBJ1-2, with TRBD1 matching over 8 bases. Looked up from germline, CDR1 is GTSNPN and CDR2 is SVGIG (reference sequence). With V trimmed by 8 bases and J by 2 bases, 10 bases remained unmatched. The CDR3 is 14 residues long. Here the CDR3 DNA reads TGTGCCAGCAACGGACAGGGAGGAAACTATGGCTACACCTTC. It specifies CASNGQGGNYGYTF.

The chain couples TRBV6-1 to TRBJ1-5, with a weak D call TRBD1 (5 bases). The CDR3 is 15 residues long. The germline gives CDR1 MNHNS, CDR2 SASEGT. Trimming removed 6 bases at V and 2 bases at J, with 14 bases between. The CDR3 coding sequence is TGTGCCAGCAGCCAACAGGTGGCGGGCAATCAGCCCCAGCATTTT. Amino acids: CASSQQVAGNQPQHF.

The rearrangement links TRBV29-1 to TRBJ2-7; 7 nucleotides agree with TRBD1. This CDR3 comprises 13 residues. In germline, CDR1 is SQVTM, CDR2 ANQGSEA. V lost 4 bases to trimming and J lost 6 bases; unmatched junction nucleotides: 9. CDR3 in DNA: TGCAGCGTTGCACAGGGGAGTTTTGGCGAGCAGTACTTC. Translated: CSVAQGSFGEQYF.

The chain carries TRBV19 and TRBJ2-1, with unresolved D. Germline CDR1 and CDR2: LNHDA and SQIVND (reference sequence). The CDR3 has 14 amino acids. Trimming left V 4 bases short and J 6 bases short, with 13 bases between. CDR3 bases: TGTGCCAGTAGTACCCGTTGGACGGGCAATGAGCAGTTCTTC. This encodes CASSTRWTGNEQFF.

The chain couples TRBV7-9 to TRBJ1-2; possibly TRBD1 for D (5 bases). V lost 4 bases to trimming and J lost 2 bases, with 17 bases between them. Germline V lookup: CDR1 SEHNR, CDR2 FQNEAQ (reference sequence). The CDR3 has 16 residues. The CDR3 DNA follows: TGTGCCAGCAGCTATCCGGGGCTCGGGAGGAACTATGGCTACACCTTC. It encodes CASSYPGLGRNYGYTF.

V and J are TRBV5-1 and TRBJ2-6; TRBD1 matches at 8 bases. The CDR3 is 15 residues long. J gave up 0 bases and V 9 bases, and 5 bases lay outside the gene matches. The V gene's germline CDR1 is SGHRS and CDR2 YFSETQ. The CDR3 protein is CATGQGSSGANVLTF. CDR3 in DNA: TGCGCCACCGGACAGGGAAGCTCTGGGGCCAACGTCCTGACTTTC. Together with reference TRBV5-1 and TRBJ2-6, the CDR3 gives the full variable domain: KAGVTQTPRYLIKTRGQQVTLSCSPISGHRSVSWYQQTPGQGLQFLFEYFSETQRNKGNFPGRFSGRQFSNSRSEMNVSTLELGDSALYLCATGQGSSGANVLTFGAGSRLTVL.

The chain joins TRBV19 to TRBJ1-2, with a weak D call TRBD1 (6 bases). The V and J ends lost 4 bases and 1 base respectively, with 13 bases between them. The CDR3 is made up of 15 amino acids. CDR1 and CDR2 from the germline V gene are LNHDA and SQIVND (reference sequence). The CDR3 region has the DNA TGTGCCAGTAGTACGGACAGCATGAATAACTATGGCTACACCTTC. Protein product: CASSTDSMNNYGYTF. Supplemented by reference TRBV19 and TRBJ1-2, the full variable domain reads DGGITQSPKYLFRKEGQNVTLSCEQNLNHDAMYWYRQDPGQGLRLIYYSQIVNDFQKGDIAEGYSVSREKKESFPLTVTSAQKNPTAFYLCASSTDSMNNYGYTFGSGTRLTVV.